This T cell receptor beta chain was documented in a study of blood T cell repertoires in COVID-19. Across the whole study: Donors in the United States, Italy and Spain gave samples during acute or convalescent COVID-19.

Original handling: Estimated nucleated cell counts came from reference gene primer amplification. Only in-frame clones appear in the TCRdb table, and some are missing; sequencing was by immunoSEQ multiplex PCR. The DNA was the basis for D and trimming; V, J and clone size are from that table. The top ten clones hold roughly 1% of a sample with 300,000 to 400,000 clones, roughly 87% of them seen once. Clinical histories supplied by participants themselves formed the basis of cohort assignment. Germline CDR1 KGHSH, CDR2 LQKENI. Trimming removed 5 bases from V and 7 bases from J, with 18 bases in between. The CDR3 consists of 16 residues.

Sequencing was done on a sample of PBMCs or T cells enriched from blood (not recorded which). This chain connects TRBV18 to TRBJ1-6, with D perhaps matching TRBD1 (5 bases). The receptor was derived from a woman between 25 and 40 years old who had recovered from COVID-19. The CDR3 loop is CASSSLFGGDNSPLHF. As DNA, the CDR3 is TGTGCCAGCTCATCCCTTTTTGGAGGGGACAATTCACCCCTCCACTTT. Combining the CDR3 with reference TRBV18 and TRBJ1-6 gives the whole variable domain NAGVMQNPRHLVRRRGQEARLRCSPMKGHSHVYWYRQLPEEGLKFMVYLQKENIIDESGMPKERFSAEFPKEGPSILRIQQVVRGDSAAYFCASSSLFGGDNSPLHFGNGTRLTVT.